Below are 27 T cell receptor beta chains sequenced from a single sample in a study of cytotoxic CD8 clonotypes in ibrutinib-treated CLL. The method was immunoSEQ multiplex PCR; TCRdb's version includes in-frame clones alone and lacks a portion of them. The sample has approximately 47,000 clones, about 69% seen once. The sequences come from PBMCs, collected after 24 months of ibrutinib treatment. All receptors come from a human donor with chronic lymphocytic leukemia.

CDR3 in DNA: TGTGCCAGCAGACTCTCTGGGGCCAACGTCCTGACTTTC. Its translation is CASRLSGANVLTF. V and J are TRBV27 and TRBJ2-6; D gene uncertain. Deletions cut 6 bases from V and 0 bases from J, with 3 bases between. The germline V gene has CDR1 MNHEY and CDR2 SMNVEV (reference sequence). This CDR3 is 13 amino acids long.

The chain is built from TRBV30 and TRBJ2-7; possibly TRBD2 for D (5 bases). The CDR3 sequence is 11 residues long. CDR1 is GTSNPN, CDR2 SVGIG, per germline (reference sequence). Trimming shortened V by 6 bases and J by 1 base, and 7 bases separated the two germline ends. The CDR3: CACGLSYEQYF. The CDR3 coding sequence is TGTGCCTGTGGACTTTCCTACGAGCAGTACTTC.

The CDR3 nucleotides are TGTGCCAGCAGGCGACGTTTAGAACCTAGCGGGGAAGCGGATGAGCAGTTCTTC. Translated: CASRRRLEPSGEADEQFF. V gene TRBV7-8 combines with J gene TRBJ2-1; 9 nucleotides agree with TRBD2. Germline lookup yields CDR1 SGHVS and CDR2 FQNEAQ. V shed 6 bases and J 8 bases; nucleotides not matched to a gene: 20. There are 18 residues in the CDR3.

The chain employs TRBV27 and TRBJ1-1, with D tentatively TRBD1 (6 bases). Trimming shortened V by 4 bases and J by 8 bases, and 14 bases separated the two germline ends. Germline loops: CDR1 MNHEY, CDR2 SMNVEV (reference sequence). The CDR3 contains 13 residues. CDR3 protein: CASSYRQAREAFF. The CDR3 DNA is TGTGCCAGCAGTTATAGACAGGCGAGAGAAGCTTTCTTT.

This chain uses TRBV15 with TRBJ2-1, with 8 bases fitting TRBD2. Trimming removed 2 bases from V and 7 bases from J; junction bases left unmatched: 22. The CDR3 length is 20 residues. Per the germline V gene, CDR1 is LNHNV and CDR2 is YYDKDF (reference sequence). CDR3 nucleotides: TGTGCCACCAGCAGACACCAATGGGGCGACCCCGGGACTAGGTTAAATGAGCAGTTCTTC. Protein sequence: CATSRHQWGDPGTRLNEQFF.

The chain links TRBV19 to TRBJ2-5; D tentatively reads TRBD1 or TRBD2 (5 bases each). The length of the CDR3 is 17 residues. Germline values: CDR1 LNHDA, CDR2 SQIVND (reference sequence). V lost 5 bases, J lost 3 bases, and 22 bases lay in between. CDR3 protein: CASSPVWGRSPKETQYF. CDR3 in DNA: TGTGCCAGTAGTCCCGTGTGGGGACGCTCGCCGAAAGAGACCCAGTACTTC. Combining the CDR3 with reference TRBV19 and TRBJ2-5 gives the whole variable domain DGGITQSPKYLFRKEGQNVTLSCEQNLNHDAMYWYRQDPGQGLRLIYYSQIVNDFQKGDIAEGYSVSREKKESFPLTVTSAQKNPTAFYLCASSPVWGRSPKETQYFGPGTRLLVL.

The chain carries TRBV9 and TRBJ1-6, with D perhaps matching TRBD1 (5 bases). The CDR3 covers 14 residues. V dropped 4 bases and J dropped 7 bases, with 12 bases sitting between them. The germline CDR1 and CDR2 sequences are SGDLS and YYNGEE. The CDR3 here is CASSPGFQNSPLHF. CDR3 nucleotide sequence: TGTGCCAGCAGCCCAGGGTTCCAGAATTCACCCCTCCACTTT.

The V call is TRBV6-5, the J call TRBJ2-1; D is perhaps TRBD1 (6 bases). Deletions cut 4 bases from V and 6 bases from J, with 16 bases between. Germline V lookup: CDR1 MNHEY, CDR2 SVGAGI. This CDR3 spans 15 amino acids. The CDR3 sequence is CASSSRTQGGNEQFF. CDR3 bases: TGTGCCAGCAGTTCTCGGACACAGGGTGGCAATGAGCAGTTCTTC.

This sequence joins TRBV2 and TRBJ2-7; possibly TRBD1 for D (5 bases). Germline lookup yields CDR1 SNHLY and CDR2 FYNNEI. The CDR3 consists of 15 residues. V lost 10 bases to trimming and J lost 0 bases, with 19 bases between them. The CDR3 region is CAIRILRTLSYEQYF. As DNA, the CDR3 is TGTGCCATCCGCATACTGAGGACACTCTCCTACGAGCAGTACTTC.

V is TRBV19 and J is TRBJ1-1; possible D gene TRBD1, 5 bases. Trimming removed 8 bases from V and 7 bases from J, with 11 bases in between. Per the germline V gene, CDR1 is LNHDA and CDR2 is SQIVND (reference sequence). There are 11 residues in the CDR3. In DNA, the CDR3 is TGTGCCAGTCGGGGCCTGTTTGAAGCTTTCTTT. Translating gives CASRGLFEAFF.

In its sample, this clone was seen a few times. This chain joins TRBV9 and TRBJ1-2; D is undetermined. The germline V and J ends were trimmed by 1 base and 7 bases, with 11 bases remaining between them. There are 13 residues in the CDR3. The germline gives CDR1 SGDLS, CDR2 YYNGEE. This CDR3 reads CASSVMGGLGYTF. The CDR3 nucleotides read TGTGCCAGCAGCGTAATGGGAGGCCTTGGCTACACCTTC.

The rearrangement uses TRBV21-1 and TRBJ2-7; TRBD1 is the table's D call, not checked against the DNA. TRBV21-1 is annotated as a pseudogene. The CDR3 extends over 14 amino acids. The CDR3 loop is CASITDTPSYEQYF. CDR3 sequence (DNA): TGTGCCAGCATAACGGACACACCCTCCTACGAGCAGTACTTC.

J is TRBJ2-7 and V is TRBV7-9; 11 bases agree with TRBD1. The CDR3 spans 17 residues. The germline gives CDR1 SEHNR, CDR2 FQNEAQ (reference sequence). The V gene end was trimmed by 2 bases and the J gene end by 2 bases; junction bases not matched to a gene: 8. The CDR3 spells CASSLLDPGQGAYEQYF. The CDR3 DNA follows: TGTGCCAGCAGCTTACTAGATCCGGGACAGGGGGCCTACGAGCAGTACTTC.

J is TRBJ2-7 and V is TRBV5-8; D gene unclear. Germline V gives CDR1 SGHTS, CDR2 YDEGEE. The CDR3 loop spans 14 amino acids. The V gene lost 5 bases and the J gene lost 3 bases, with 15 bases spanning the gap. The CDR3 DNA sequence: TGTGCCAGCAGGCCGGTGACGGAGAACTACGAGCAGTACTTC. Translating gives CASRPVTENYEQYF.

The V gene is TRBV5-1, the J gene TRBJ1-1; unclear D gene. Germline V gene sequence: CDR1 SGHRS, CDR2 YFSETQ. V was cut by 2 bases and J by 3 bases, with 8 bases left in between. The CDR3 has 13 amino acids. The CDR3 region has the DNA TGCGCCAGCAGCTTAAAAACAGACACTGAAGCTTTCTTT. Translating it yields CASSLKTDTEAFF. Variable domain in full (rest from reference TRBV5-1 and TRBJ1-1): KAGVTQTPRYLIKTRGQQVTLSCSPISGHRSVSWYQQTPGQGLQFLFEYFSETQRNKGNFPGRFSGRQFSNSRSEMNVSTLELGDSALYLCASSLKTDTEAFFGQGTRLTVV.

This clone was picked up one time. The CDR3 loop is CASGDRTTYEQYF. The CDR3 DNA is TGTGCCAGCGGGGACAGGACTACCTACGAGCAGTACTTC. The V gene is TRBV7-9, the J gene TRBJ2-7; TRBD1 matches 8 bases. Looked up from germline, CDR1 is SEHNR and CDR2 is FQNEAQ (reference sequence). CDR3 length: 13 residues. With 8 bases clipped from V and 2 bases from J, the junction kept 5 bases outside the gene matches.

This chain uses TRBV21-1 with TRBJ1-5; the tabulated D call, TRBD1, remains unverified against the DNA. TRBV21-1 is assigned pseudogene status. The CDR3 runs 19 residues. The CDR3 DNA follows: TGTGCCAGCAGCAAGTTCAGGCCTCGTGATTTTGATAGCAATCAGCCCCAGCATTTT. Its translation: CASSKFRPRDFDSNQPQHF.

V usage is TRBV6-6 and J usage is TRBJ1-4; 9 positions match TRBD1. Germline V gene sequence: CDR1 MNHNY, CDR2 SVGAGI (reference sequence). V lost 3 bases, J lost 3 bases, and 5 bases stayed unmatched. The CDR3 loop spans 16 amino acids. DNA for the CDR3: TGTGCCAGCAGTTATACAGGGGGCGCGGCTAATGAAAAACTGTTTTTT. Protein: CASSYTGGAANEKLFF.

CDR3 residues: CASSLAAGNEQFF. For the CDR3, the DNA is TGTGCCAGCAGCTTAGCGGCGGGTAATGAGCAGTTCTTC. The genes are TRBV7-6 and TRBJ2-1; D is possibly TRBD2 (5 bases). Germline CDR1 SGHVS, CDR2 FNYEAQ. Trimming pared 0 bases from V and 7 bases from J, leaving 7 bases between. This CDR3 has 13 amino acids. The whole variable domain, filled in from reference TRBV7-6 and TRBJ2-1, reads GAGVSQSPRYKVTKRGQDVALRCDPISGHVSLYWYRQALGQGPEFLTYFNYEAQQDKSGLPNDRFSAERPEGSISTLTIQRTEQRDSAMYRCASSLAAGNEQFFGPGTRLTVL.

This clone has a handful of counts. This chain joins TRBV5-4 and TRBJ1-2; D call uncertain. The CDR3 is made up of 13 amino acids. V lost 1 base to trimming and J lost 2 bases, with 6 bases between them. CDR1 SGHNT and CDR2 YYREEE come from the germline V gene (reference sequence). CDR3 in amino acids: CASSLPSNYGYTF. Written as DNA, the CDR3 is TGTGCCAGCAGCTTGCCGTCGAACTATGGCTACACCTTC.

This clone was seen more than once but under ten times. This sequence joins TRBV29-1 and TRBJ2-3; a possible D gene is TRBD1 (6 bases). This CDR3 spans 13 amino acids. The germline gives CDR1 SQVTM, CDR2 ANQGSEA. V was pared by 6 bases and J by 6 bases, with 16 bases between. Here the CDR3 reads CSVDRGGRDTQYF. The CDR3 nucleotides are TGCAGCGTGGATCGTGGGGGCCGGGATACGCAGTATTTT.

J is TRBJ2-2 and V is TRBV2, with 14 bases fitting TRBD2. The trim removed 7 bases at V and 0 bases at J, leaving 4 bases unmatched. CDR1 and CDR2 from the germline V gene are SNHLY and FYNNEI. The CDR3 runs 17 residues. CDR3 region: CASTRGLAGANTGELFF. The CDR3 region has the DNA TGTGCCAGCACCAGGGGACTAGCGGGGGCGAACACCGGGGAGCTGTTTTTT.

This clone has only a few counts. The chain combines TRBV27 with TRBJ2-2; D is possibly TRBD1 or TRBD2 (6 bases each). Trimming removed 4 bases from V and 1 base from J, with 22 bases in between. The CDR3 runs to 19 residues. Looked up from germline, CDR1 is MNHEY and CDR2 is SMNVEV (reference sequence). In DNA, the CDR3 is TGTGCCAGCAGTTCGACCTCGCTAGTGGGGGGCAGGAACACCGGGGAGCTGTTTTTT. This codes for CASSSTSLVGGRNTGELFF.

As regards this clone: Relative to the germline gene, one junction end is altered; a read error may explain this. The rearrangement joins TRBV5-6 to TRBJ2-7; D gene uncertain. The V gene's germline CDR1 is SGHDT and CDR2 YYEEEE. This CDR3 is built from 13 residues. The CDR3 here is CASSLSPDTPLDF. DNA of the CDR3: TGTGCCAGCAGCTTGTCGCCCGACACCCCTTTGGACTTC.

The chain carries TRBV5-1 and TRBJ2-7; TRBD1 or TRBD2 may be the D gene (6 bases each). V was clipped by 2 bases and J by 3 bases, with 12 bases between them. Germline V CDR1 and CDR2: SGHRS, YFSETQ. CDR3 length equals 14 residues. CDR3 bases: TGCGCCAGCAGCTTTCGGGGGCCCCACTACGAGCAGTACTTC. It yields the protein CASSFRGPHYEQYF.

This clone was found a few times. The rearrangement uses TRBV25-1 and TRBJ2-2; TRBD1 matches 7 bases. Germline trimming cut 5 bases from V and 3 bases from J; bases unmatched to any gene: 9. Looked up from germline, CDR1 is MGHDK and CDR2 is SYGVNS. The CDR3 totals 16 residues. The DNA for the CDR3 is TGTGCCAGCAGTATCCACAGGGGTTTAGACACCGGGGAGCTGTTTTTT. It translates to CASSIHRGLDTGELFF.

The chain couples TRBV20-1 to TRBJ1-2; 8 bases agree with TRBD1. The V and J ends lost 5 bases and 6 bases, in that order; junction bases with no gene match: 2. The CDR3 extends over 11 amino acids. CDR1 is DFQATT, CDR2 SNEGSKA, per germline (reference sequence). CDR3 protein: CSAWTGNGYTF. Here the CDR3 DNA reads TGCAGTGCTTGGACAGGGAATGGCTACACCTTC.